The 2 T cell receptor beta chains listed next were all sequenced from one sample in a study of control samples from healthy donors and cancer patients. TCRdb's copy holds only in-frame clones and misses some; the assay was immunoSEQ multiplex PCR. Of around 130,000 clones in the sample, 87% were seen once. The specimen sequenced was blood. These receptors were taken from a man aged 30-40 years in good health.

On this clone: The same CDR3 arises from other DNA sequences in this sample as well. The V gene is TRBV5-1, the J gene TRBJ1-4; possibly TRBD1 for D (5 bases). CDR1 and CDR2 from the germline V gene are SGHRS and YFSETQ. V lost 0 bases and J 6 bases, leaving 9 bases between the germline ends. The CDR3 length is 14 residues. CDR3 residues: CASSLAGLDEKLFF. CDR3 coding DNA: TGCGCCAGCAGCTTGGCAGGGTTAGATGAAAAACTGTTTTTT.

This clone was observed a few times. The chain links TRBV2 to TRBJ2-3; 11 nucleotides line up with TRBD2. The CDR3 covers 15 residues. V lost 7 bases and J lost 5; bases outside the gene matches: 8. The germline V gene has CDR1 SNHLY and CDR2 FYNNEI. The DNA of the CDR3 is TGTGCCAGCAAGATGACTAGCGGGGCGAGAGATACGCAGTATTTT. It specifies CASKMTSGARDTQYF. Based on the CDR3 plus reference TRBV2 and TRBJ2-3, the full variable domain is EPEVTQTPSHQVTQMGQEVILRCVPISNHLYFYWYRQILGQKVEFLVSFYNNEISEKSEIFDDQFSVERPDGSNFTLKIRSTKLEDSAMYFCASKMTSGARDTQYFGPGTRLTVL.